A selection of T cell receptor beta chains follows, all from one sample in a study of blood T cell repertoires in COVID-19. Libraries were prepared by immunoSEQ multiplex PCR; TCRdb keeps only in-frame clonotypes and omits some of them. The profile shows approximately 50,000 clones, about 90% of them singletons. Sequencing input: peripheral blood. These receptor sequences come from a man over 45 with active COVID-19. The CDR3 runs from the conserved cysteine through the conserved F or W. A D gene is named only where the DNA matches it firmly. Clone size is shown for a subset of rows, as once, few, many or a class of expanded clone.

D	V	J	size	DNA	CDR3
NA	TRBV5-1	TRBJ2-2	NA	TGCGCCAGCAGCCGGCGGGGCGGGCCGAACACCGGGGAGCTGTTTTTT	CASSRRGGPNTGELFF
TRBD2	TRBV29-1	TRBJ2-7	NA	TGCAGCGTTGTTAGAGCGGGGGGAGTCTACGAGCAGTACTTC	CSVVRAGGVYEQYF
TRBD1	TRBV18	TRBJ1-1	NA	TGTGCCAGCTCACTCGGACAGGGTGGGAACACTGAAGCTTTCTTT	CASSLGQGGNTEAFF
NA	TRBV10-1	TRBJ1-3	once	TGCGCCAGCAGTGACGGCTCTGGAAACACCATATATTTT	CASSDGSGNTIYF
TRBD2	TRBV2	TRBJ2-5	NA	TGTGCCAGCAATAGAGTGAGCGGGAGTGGGGAGACCCAGTACTTC	CASNRVSGSGETQYF
NA	TRBV6-1	TRBJ2-7	NA	TGTGCCAGCAGTGAGCGGACCTACGAGCAGTACTTC	CASSERTYEQYF
NA	TRBV7-9	TRBJ1-5	few	TGTGCCAGCAGCTCATCCCGGGACTTTCAGCCCCAGCATTTT	CASSSSRDFQPQHF
NA	TRBV12-3/TRBV12-4	TRBJ2-7	NA	TGTGCCCCGGCCCCGGGATTTTACGAGCAGTACTTC	CAPAPGFYEQYF
TRBD1	TRBV11-2	TRBJ2-5	NA	TGTGCCAGCAACGGACAGGCACAAGAGACCCAGTACTTC	CASNGQAQETQYF
TRBD2	TRBV6-4	TRBJ2-3	NA	TGTGCCAGCAGTGAGGCCAAGGCGGGGGGACTCACAGATACGCAGTATTTT	CASSEAKAGGLTDTQYF
TRBD2	TRBV15	TRBJ2-3	NA	TGTGCCACCAGCAGAGAAGGGGGAGGGACTAGCGGGACAGATACGCAGTATTTT	CATSREGGGTSGTDTQYF
TRBD2	TRBV29-1	TRBJ2-1	NA	TGCAGCTACGCGGGAGGGCCTTGGAATGAGCAGTTCTTC	CSYAGGPWNEQFF
NA	TRBV5-1	TRBJ2-2	once	TGCGCCAGCCACTTACGGGGGAGGAACACCGGGGAGCTGTTTTTT	CASHLRGRNTGELFF
TRBD1	TRBV7-2	TRBJ2-1	NA	TGTGCCAGCAGCTTAGGACAGGGAATGGCCTACTACAATGAGCAGTTCTTC	CASSLGQGMAYYNEQFF
TRBD2	TRBV9	TRBJ2-1	NA	TGTGCCAGCAGCCCCACACCGGGAGGGGAGCAGTTCTTC	CASSPTPGGEQFF
TRBD2	TRBV2	TRBJ2-2	NA	TGTGCCAGCAGTGGGCGGGGGAGCGGGGAGCTGTTTTTT	CASSGRGSGELFF
NA	TRBV20-1	TRBJ2-3	NA	TGCAGTGCTAGTCTGCTAGTGATGACAGATACGCAGTATTTT	CSASLLVMTDTQYF